These 4 T cell receptor beta chains share one sample of origin, sequenced in a study of blood T cell repertoires in COVID-19. Produced via immunoSEQ multiplex PCR; TCRdb's table is partial and in-frame only. The data hold more than 85,000 clones, with approximately 82% observed a single time. The material sequenced was peripheral blood. These receptors were collected from a woman of 80 years or more with acute or convalescent COVID-19.

This clone appeared once. This chain connects TRBV5-4 to TRBJ1-2; a weak D match, TRBD1 (5 bases). V was clipped by 0 bases and J by 8 bases, with 11 bases between them. Germline V gene lookup returns CDR1 SGHNT and CDR2 YYREEE (reference sequence). This CDR3 comprises 13 residues. The CDR3 reads CASSLVGQPGYTF. CDR3 DNA: TGTGCCAGCAGCTTGGTGGGGCAGCCGGGCTACACCTTC.

This clone was seen a handful of times. The chain joins TRBV30 to TRBJ2-7; the D is unclear. There are 11 residues in the CDR3. Between the trimmed V and J ends, which lost 2 bases and 3 bases, there was a span of 5 bases. The germline V gene encodes CDR1 GTSNPN and CDR2 SVGIG (reference sequence). The CDR3 sequence is CAWSPGYEQYF. In DNA, the CDR3 is TGTGCCTGGAGTCCCGGCTACGAGCAGTACTTC.

The sample holds a few counts of this clone. The rearrangement links TRBV11-2 to TRBJ1-1; D is unclear. The CDR3 sequence is 13 residues long. V was cut by 1 base and J by 2 bases, with 5 bases left in between. The germline CDR1 and CDR2 sequences are SGHAT and FQNNGV. In DNA form, the CDR3 reads TGTGCCAGCAGCTTAGGAGAAAACACTGAAGCTTTCTTT. Translating gives CASSLGENTEAFF.

The chain has TRBV12-3 or TRBV12-4 and TRBJ2-7, with D uncertain. Trimming took off 3 bases at V and 3 bases at J, with 3 bases between the two ends. This CDR3 contains 11 residues. The CDR3 DNA is TGTGCCAGCAGTTTTAACTACGAGCAGTACTTC. Protein sequence: CASSFNYEQYF.